What follows are 25 T cell receptor beta chains derived from one specimen sequenced in a study of PD-1 blockade in classical Hodgkin lymphoma. Every patient was affected by relapse after autologous stem cell transplantation, while exposure to brentuximab vedotin was not uniform. The assay was immunoSEQ multiplex PCR, and TCRdb's table has in-frame clones only and misses some. Of tens of thousands of clones listed, about three quarters were seen once; the top ten hold 13%. The sequenced sample was peripheral blood mononuclear cells (PBMCs), obtained at baseline. These receptors were taken from a human donor with classical Hodgkin lymphoma.

This clone showed up just a few times. Germline and junction disagree at one end, which may indicate a read error. This chain connects TRBV5-1 to TRBJ2-5; TRBD1 aligns across 8 bases. CDR1 and CDR2 (germline): SGHRS, YFSETQ. The CDR3 is 15 residues long. This CDR3 is CASSLGGQGQEAQYF. DNA of the CDR3: TGCGCCAGCAGCTTGGGAGGACAGGGACAAGAGGCCCAGTACTTC. The complete variable domain, with remaining parts taken from reference TRBV5-1 and TRBJ2-5, reads KAGVTQTPRYLIKTRGQQVTLSCSPISGHRSVSWYQQTPGQGLQFLFEYFSETQRNKGNFPGRFSGRQFSNSRSEMNVSTLELGDSALYLCASSLGGQGQEAQYFGPGTRLLVL.

The chain employs TRBV27 and TRBJ2-7, with D unresolved. V was clipped by 2 bases and J by 3 bases, with 8 bases between them. The CDR3 covers 13 residues. The V gene's germline CDR1 is MNHEY and CDR2 SMNVEV (reference sequence). CDR3 sequence (DNA): TGTGCCAGCAGTTTAAATGGCGGCTACGAGCAGTACTTC. Translated, it gives CASSLNGGYEQYF.

This sequence joins TRBV2 and TRBJ2-5, with a possible D match to TRBD2 (5 bases). CDR3 length: 12 amino acids. Germline V gives CDR1 SNHLY, CDR2 FYNNEI. The germline V and J ends were trimmed by 6 bases and 4 bases, with 9 bases remaining between them. This CDR3 is CASRPAGETQYF. CDR3 DNA: TGTGCCAGCAGACCCGCGGGAGAGACCCAGTACTTC.

This clone came up once. The genes are TRBV30 and TRBJ2-4, with unresolved D. The CDR3 extends over 12 amino acids. Germline CDR1 reads GTSNPN; CDR2 reads SVGIG (reference sequence). V shed 3 bases and J shed 8 bases, with 11 bases lying between them. The CDR3 sequence is CAWRRTSDIQYF. The CDR3 DNA reads as TGTGCCTGGAGGAGGACGTCGGACATTCAGTACTTC.

The chain carries TRBV25-1 and TRBJ1-2, with 7 bases that match TRBD1. The germline V gene has CDR1 MGHDK and CDR2 SYGVNS. CDR3 size: 13 residues. V gave up 4 bases and J gave up 5 bases; unmatched junction bases: 4. CDR3 coding DNA: TGTGCCAGCAGTGCGACAGGGTGGTATGGCTACACCTTC. It yields the protein CASSATGWYGYTF.

The rearrangement links TRBV9 to TRBJ2-1, with D unclear. The CDR3 is made up of 14 amino acids. The germline CDR1 and CDR2 sequences are SGDLS and YYNGEE. V lost 1 base and J lost 10, with 15 bases in between. The CDR3 DNA reads TGTGCCAGCAGCGTAAACCCAGGACCGTGGGAGCAGTTCTTC. Its protein product is CASSVNPGPWEQFF.

The chain has TRBV4-3 and TRBJ1-2; D uncertain. The CDR3 has 14 amino acids. CDR1 and CDR2 (germline): LGHNA, YSLEER. V lost 1 base and J 3 bases, leaving 9 bases between the germline ends. CDR3 region: CASSQGHRDYGYTF. The DNA of the CDR3 is TGCGCCAGCAGCCAAGGGCACCGAGACTATGGCTACACCTTC.

This clone was counted between two and nine times. J is TRBJ1-6 and V is TRBV2; D possibly corresponds to TRBD1 (5 bases). CDR1 and CDR2 (germline): SNHLY, FYNNEI. The CDR3 is 14 amino acids. Trimming removed 3 bases from V and 10 bases from J, with 13 bases in between. The CDR3: CASSDRFGGSPLHF. The CDR3 coding sequence is TGTGCCAGCAGTGATAGATTCGGGGGGTCACCCCTCCACTTT.

The chain has TRBV7-3 and TRBJ2-1, with D perhaps assigned TRBD1 or TRBD2 (5 bases each). The CDR3 length is 13 residues. V dropped 2 bases and J dropped 7 bases, with 9 bases sitting between them. Germline values: CDR1 SGHTA, CDR2 FQGTGA. The CDR3 region has the DNA TGTGCCAGCAGCTTACGGGACGCTAATGAGCAGTTCTTC. Residues: CASSLRDANEQFF. Looking up the rest from reference TRBV7-3 and TRBJ2-1 gives the full variable domain: GAGVSQTPSNKVTEKGKYVELRCDPISGHTALYWYRQSLGQGPEFLIYFQGTGAADDSGLPNDRFFAVRPEGSVSTLKIQRTERGDSAVYLCASSLRDANEQFFGPGTRLTVL.

This clone was detected a few times. The chain recombines TRBV29-1 with TRBJ2-2; the match to TRBD2 covers 7 bases. J was trimmed by 7 bases and V by 3 bases; bases with no gene match: 8. Germline CDR1 reads SQVTM; CDR2 reads ANQGSEA. CDR3 length equals 14 residues. Written as DNA, the CDR3 is TGCAGCGTTGATCCGCCTAGCGGAAGCGGGGAGCTGTTTTTT. Protein product: CSVDPPSGSGELFF.

The chain recombines TRBV7-2 with TRBJ2-3; no firm D call. The CDR3 is 13 residues long. Per the germline V gene, CDR1 is SGHTA and CDR2 is FQGNSA. V was trimmed by 6 bases and J by 2 bases, leaving 9 bases between them. CDR3 in DNA: TGTGCCAGCAGGGATGAAAACACAGATACGCAGTATTTT. Its protein is CASRDENTDTQYF. Using reference TRBV7-2 and TRBJ2-3 for the parts outside the CDR3, the full variable domain is GAGVSQSPSNKVTEKGKDVELRCDPISGHTALYWYRQSLGQGLEFLIYFQGNSAPDKSGLPSDRFSAERTGGSVSTLTIQRTQQEDSAVYLCASRDENTDTQYFGPGTRLTVL.

The chain uses TRBV2 and TRBJ1-2; 7 nucleotides match TRBD1. This CDR3 contains 14 residues. The germline gives CDR1 SNHLY, CDR2 FYNNEI. The V gene end was trimmed by 11 bases and the J gene end by 1 base; junction bases not matched to a gene: 10. In DNA form, the CDR3 reads TGTGCCGCCCTGGGACAGTTCGTTAACTATGGCTACACCTTC. Encoded protein: CAALGQFVNYGYTF.

V and J are TRBV5-4 and TRBJ1-6; 11 bases are shared with TRBD1. J gave up 9 bases and V 4 bases, and 9 bases lay outside the gene matches. There are 16 residues in the CDR3. Germline V gene sequence: CDR1 SGHNT, CDR2 YYREEE (reference sequence). CDR3 protein: CASSDPPGQGASPLHF. CDR3 nucleotides: TGTGCCAGCAGCGACCCCCCAGGACAGGGGGCTTCACCCCTCCACTTT.

The chain has TRBV2 and TRBJ1-3; a weak D match, TRBD1 (5 bases). V lost 7 bases and J 0 bases, leaving 25 bases between the germline ends. The CDR3 covers 19 residues. Looked up from germline, CDR1 is SNHLY and CDR2 is FYNNEI. CDR3 amino acids: CASTQLIGAGVHSGNTIYF. The CDR3 DNA reads as TGTGCCAGCACTCAATTAATAGGGGCAGGAGTTCACTCTGGAAACACCATATATTTT.

The J gene is TRBJ1-2, the V gene TRBV6-5; no clear D. The CDR3 is made up of 16 amino acids. The germline V gene has CDR1 MNHEY and CDR2 SVGAGI. The V and J ends lost 0 bases and 4 bases respectively, with 15 bases between them. Here the CDR3 reads CASSYSPRGGIYGYTF. The CDR3 nucleotides read TGTGCCAGCAGTTACTCACCCCGTGGAGGAATCTATGGCTACACCTTC.

This clone was counted between two and nine times. The CDR3 region is CASSLLRGGSTDTQYF. CDR3 coding DNA: TGTGCCAGCAGCTTGTTGCGGGGGGGCTCCACAGATACGCAGTATTTT. The chain couples TRBV7-2 to TRBJ2-3; the match to TRBD2 covers 9 bases. The ends lost 3 bases at V and 2 bases at J; junction bases unmatched: 6. This CDR3 contains 16 residues. Germline V gene lookup returns CDR1 SGHTA and CDR2 FQGNSA.

The chain uses TRBV2 and TRBJ2-7, with a tentative D call TRBD2 (6 bases). CDR3 length: 14 amino acids. CDR1 and CDR2 from the germline V gene are SNHLY and FYNNEI. The V gene lost 10 bases and the J gene lost 4 bases, with 20 bases spanning the gap. The CDR3 nucleotides are TGTGCCATTGATTCGAGGCAGGAGGGATACGAGCAGTACTTC. Amino acids: CAIDSRQEGYEQYF.

V gene TRBV4-1 combines with J gene TRBJ2-3, with TRBD2 matching 9 bases. V lost 3 bases, J lost 2 bases, and 12 bases stayed unmatched. Germline lookup yields CDR1 MGHRA and CDR2 YSYEKL. This CDR3 comprises 18 residues. CDR3 coding DNA: TGCGCCAGCAGCCAGGGGGACTGGAGCGGGGGGATCACAGATACGCAGTATTTT. Protein sequence: CASSQGDWSGGITDTQYF.

CDR3 DNA: TGTGCCAGCAGTGAATCGGGGGCCCCTGAGAAGAACGAGCAGTACTTC. It yields the protein CASSESGAPEKNEQYF. The chain uses TRBV6-1 and TRBJ2-7; either TRBD1 or TRBD2 may supply D (6 bases each). Germline V gene sequence: CDR1 MNHNS, CDR2 SASEGT. Trimming pared 2 bases from V and 5 bases from J, leaving 19 bases between. CDR3 length: 16 amino acids.

CDR3 nucleotide sequence: TGTGCCAGCACCCGAGGGGCGGGGGTCGGCTACACCTTC. Its protein product is CASTRGAGVGYTF. The V gene is TRBV6-6, the J gene TRBJ1-2; maybe TRBD1 (5 bases). The CDR3 extends over 13 amino acids. Germline V gives CDR1 MNHNY, CDR2 SVGAGI (reference sequence). Trimming stripped 7 bases from V and 8 bases from J, with 17 bases between.

CDR3 sequence reads: CASSHGTGGVETQYF. CDR3 DNA sequence: TGCGCCAGCAGCCATGGGACAGGGGGCGTAGAGACCCAGTACTTC. The rearrangement joins TRBV5-1 to TRBJ2-5; 12 nucleotides match TRBD1. From germline, CDR1 is SGHRS and CDR2 YFSETQ. V shed 4 bases, J shed 4 bases, and the junction held 5 bases outside the gene matches. This CDR3 comprises 15 residues.

This clone appeared once. The rearrangement links TRBV9 to TRBJ2-3, with D maybe TRBD1 (5 bases). The V gene's germline CDR1 is SGDLS and CDR2 YYNGEE. The V end lost 4 bases, the J end lost 3 bases, and 21 bases lay between the germline ends. The CDR3 is made up of 17 amino acids. The CDR3 DNA reads TGTGCCAGCAGCCTCAGTCCCAGGGAAGGTGGTACAGATACGCAGTATTTT. Protein: CASSLSPREGGTDTQYF.

This chain uses TRBV29-1 with TRBJ1-1; TRBD1 is a possible D gene (6 bases). V lost 3 bases and J lost 0, with 17 bases in between. The germline V gene encodes CDR1 SQVTM and CDR2 ANQGSEA. This CDR3 has 16 amino acids. The CDR3 nucleotides are TGCAGCGTTGAGGGGGATTTGGACAGTTTGAACACTGAAGCTTTCTTT. It translates to CSVEGDLDSLNTEAFF.

This chain uses TRBV7-2 with TRBJ1-2; D gene unclear. The V gene's germline CDR1 is SGHTA and CDR2 FQGNSA. This CDR3 comprises 15 residues. V lost 2 bases to trimming and J lost 6 bases, with 16 bases between them. The CDR3 coding sequence is TGTGCCAGCAGCTTAAAAGGTTGGGGAGGCGATGGCTACACCTTC. This gives the protein CASSLKGWGGDGYTF.

This chain connects TRBV6-5 to TRBJ2-3; D is possibly TRBD1 (6 bases). CDR3 length: 15 amino acids. The V gene lost 6 bases and the J gene lost 0 bases, with 13 bases spanning the gap. Germline loops: CDR1 MNHEY, CDR2 SVGAGI. The CDR3 region is CASSFRGASTDTQYF. As DNA, the CDR3 is TGTGCCAGCAGCTTCAGGGGCGCTAGCACAGATACGCAGTATTTT.